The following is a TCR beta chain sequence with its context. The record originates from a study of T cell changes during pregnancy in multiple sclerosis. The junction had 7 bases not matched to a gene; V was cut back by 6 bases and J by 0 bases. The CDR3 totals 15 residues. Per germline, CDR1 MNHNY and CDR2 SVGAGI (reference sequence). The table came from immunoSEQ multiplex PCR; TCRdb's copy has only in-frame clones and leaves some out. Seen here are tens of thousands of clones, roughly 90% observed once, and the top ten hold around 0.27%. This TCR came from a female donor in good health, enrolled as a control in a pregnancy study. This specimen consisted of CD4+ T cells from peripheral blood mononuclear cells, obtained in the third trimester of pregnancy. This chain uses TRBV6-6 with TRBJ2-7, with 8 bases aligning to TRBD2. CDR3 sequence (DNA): TGTGCCAGCAGGCGCCAAGCGGGGGACTCCTACGAGCAGTACTTC. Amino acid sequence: CASRRQAGDSYEQYF.